What follows describes a single TCR beta chain. Its antigen is as yet unknown. Each CDR3 protein gets one entry after TCRdb re-called the RT-PCR reads with MiXCR. The repertoire holds almost 250,000 distinct CDR3 sequences, with roughly an eighth as singletons. The record originates from a study of response to subunit inactivated influenza vaccine. Points from the study as a whole: Authors suggested few new T cells are recruited by each seasonal influenza vaccination.

This CDR3 has 16 amino acids. Trimming stripped 0 bases from V and 2 bases from J, with 13 bases between. Germline CDR1 LNHNV, CDR2 YYDKDF (reference sequence). This chain uses TRBV15 with TRBJ2-5; possibly TRBD1 for D (7 bases). Sample: non-naive T cells sorted from PBMCs, taken around 15 days before vaccination. The TCR sequence derives from a man over 45 who received an inactivated influenza vaccine. The CDR3 DNA reads as TGTGCCACCAGCAGAGACCGCGGGACAGCTCAAGAGACCCAGTACTTC. Its protein product is CATSRDRGTAQETQYF.